A single sample gave rise to the 12 T cell receptor beta chains below, sequenced in a study of human T cells and chemical hapten exposure. One entry per CDR3 protein, called by TCRdb with MiXCR from the RACE reads. Seen here are some 90,000 distinct CDR3 sequences, approximately 11% observed once, and the top ten hold more than 1%. Documented time point: patch test 3, about 24 weeks after DPC sensitization. The treatment denotes: therapeutic diphenylcyclopropenone sensitization with weekly scalp DPC. The source was whole blood, collected in connection with sensitization to the hapten diphenylcyclopropenone (DPC). The receptors derive from a woman in her thirties with alopecia areata. Some clones in this sample may be carry-over from other donors' samples.

V is TRBV19 and J is TRBJ2-1; the D gene could be TRBD1 or TRBD2 (6 bases each). Trimming removed 9 bases from V and 1 base from J, with 16 bases in between. The germline CDR1 and CDR2 sequences are LNHDA and SQIVND (reference sequence). The CDR3 has 15 residues. The CDR3 nucleotides read TGTGCCAGCCGGGGGCTAGCGCATTCCTACAATGAGCAGTTCTTC. This encodes CASRGLAHSYNEQFF. Supplemented by reference TRBV19 and TRBJ2-1, the full variable domain reads DGGITQSPKYLFRKEGQNVTLSCEQNLNHDAMYWYRQDPGQGLRLIYYSQIVNDFQKGDIAEGYSVSREKKESFPLTVTSAQKNPTAFYLCASRGLAHSYNEQFFGPGTRLTVL.

This clonotype was picked up many times. CDR3 nucleotides: TGTGCCAGCATCCGAACTAGCGGGAGGGCCGGTGATACGCAGTATTTT. As protein: CASIRTSGRAGDTQYF. V gene TRBV6-1 combines with J gene TRBJ2-3; 13 nucleotides match TRBD2. In germline, CDR1 is MNHNS, CDR2 SASEGT. The CDR3 extends over 16 amino acids. With 7 bases clipped from V and 6 bases from J, the junction kept 10 bases outside the gene matches.

This clonotype was detected a few times. The rearrangement uses TRBV20-1 and TRBJ2-1; D perhaps matches TRBD2 (6 bases). The CDR3 extends over 17 amino acids. Germline V lookup: CDR1 DFQATT, CDR2 SNEGSKA (reference sequence). V was shortened by 0 bases and J by 1 base, with 16 bases between the two germline ends. CDR3 loop: CSARDRGRSLSYNEQFF. In nucleotides, the CDR3 is TGCAGTGCTAGAGATCGGGGGAGATCCCTATCCTACAATGAGCAGTTCTTC.

This clonotype has at least ten counts. The chain is built from TRBV28 and TRBJ2-3, with D perhaps matching TRBD1 or TRBD2 (5 bases each). Trimming left V 6 bases short and J 4 bases short, with 23 bases between. The CDR3 is made up of 17 amino acids. Germline CDR1 is MDHEN and CDR2 is SYDVKM. As DNA, the CDR3 is TGTGCCAGCAGCCATGCCGGGGCGGCAATCCTGGCAGATACGCAGTATTTT. This translates into CASSHAGAAILADTQYF.

The chain combines TRBV10-2 with TRBJ2-5; D might be TRBD2 (6 bases). With 7 bases removed from V and 2 bases from J, the gap between germline ends came to 14 bases. The CDR3 sequence is 14 residues long. CDR1 and CDR2 (germline): WSHSY, SAAADI. For the CDR3, the DNA is TGCGCCAGCAAGCCGGGACTTTTTCAAGAGACCCAGTACTTC. Translating it yields CASKPGLFQETQYF.

On this clonotype itself: The conserved phenylalanine or tryptophan is not found at the CDR3 terminus, so this likely reflects a read error. The chain uses TRBV6-5 and TRBJ2-1, with D possibly TRBD1 on 6 matching bases. V lost 4 bases, J lost 0 bases, and 10 bases lay in between. This CDR3 has 15 residues. CDR1 and CDR2 (germline): MNHEY, SVGAGI. The CDR3 region has the DNA TGTGCCAGCAGTTCGAGGGACATCTCCTACAATGAGCAGTTCATC. The encoded protein is CASSSRDISYNEQFI.

This clonotype was counted a few times. This chain links TRBV6-5 with TRBJ2-3, with TRBD1 identical over 8 bases. The trim removed 0 bases at V and 14 bases at J, leaving 16 bases unmatched. The CDR3 has 16 residues. The germline V gene encodes CDR1 MNHEY and CDR2 SVGAGI. The CDR3, as DNA: TGTGCCAGCAGTTACTCGATGGGCAGGGGGCAGGGTCAACGGTATTTT. Translating it yields CASSYSMGRGQGQRYF.

This clonotype was recorded many times. The chain combines TRBV6-2 or TRBV6-3 with TRBJ2-7, with 7 bases matching TRBD1. V lost 6 bases to trimming and J lost 6 bases; unmatched junction nucleotides: 14. Looked up from germline, CDR1 is MNHEY and CDR2 is SVGEGT. This CDR3 spans 15 amino acids. CDR3 coding DNA: TGTGCCAGCAGATCCACCGGGACAGTGATTCGCGAGCAGTACTTC. This sequence encodes CASRSTGTVIREQYF.

The V call is TRBV18, the J call TRBJ1-5; the D is unclear. This CDR3 contains 14 residues. V was cut by 3 bases and J by 7 bases, with 13 bases left in between. Per the germline V gene, CDR1 is KGHSH and CDR2 is LQKENI. CDR3: CASSPDLGKQPQHF. DNA for the CDR3: TGTGCCAGCTCACCCGACCTTGGAAAACAGCCCCAGCATTTT.

This clonotype was observed a few times. A junction end diverges from the germline sequence, so it may reflect a read error. This sequence joins TRBV6-2 or TRBV6-3 and TRBJ2-7, with 7 bases aligning to TRBD2. Germline CDR1 and CDR2: MNHEY and SVGEGT. The CDR3 sequence is 14 residues long. CDR3 DNA: TGTGCCAGCAGTTACGGCGGGAGCGGTCCCCGACCGGACTTC. This gives the protein CASSYGGSGPRPDF.

The table lists this clonotype with many counts. V and J are TRBV2 and TRBJ2-3; D perhaps matches TRBD2 (6 bases). Trimming pared 9 bases from V and 0 bases from J, leaving 10 bases between. The CDR3 is made up of 13 amino acids. Germline V gene data show CDR1 as SNHLY and CDR2 as FYNNEI. The CDR3: CASRGISTDTQYF. The CDR3 region has the DNA TGTGCCAGTCGCGGGATTAGCACAGATACGCAGTATTTT.

The rearrangement joins TRBV15 to TRBJ1-2; 7 positions match TRBD1. This CDR3 contains 14 residues. Looked up from germline, CDR1 is LNHNV and CDR2 is YYDKDF (reference sequence). V was clipped by 4 bases and J by 11 bases; unmatched bases: 13. The CDR3, as DNA: TGTGCCACCAGCACCCGATTGACAGGGACCCCTTACACCTTC. Translated: CATSTRLTGTPYTF.